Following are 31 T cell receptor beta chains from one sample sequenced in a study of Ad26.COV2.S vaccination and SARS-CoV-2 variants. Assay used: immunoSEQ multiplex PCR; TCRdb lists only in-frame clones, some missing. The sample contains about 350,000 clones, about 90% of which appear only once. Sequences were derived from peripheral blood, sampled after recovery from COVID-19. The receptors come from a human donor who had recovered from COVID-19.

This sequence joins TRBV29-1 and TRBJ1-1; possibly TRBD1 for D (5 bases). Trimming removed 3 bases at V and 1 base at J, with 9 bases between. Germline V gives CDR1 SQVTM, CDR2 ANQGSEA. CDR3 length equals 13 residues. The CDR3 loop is CSVDGGGNTEAFF. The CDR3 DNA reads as TGCAGCGTTGATGGGGGGGGGAACACTGAAGCTTTCTTT. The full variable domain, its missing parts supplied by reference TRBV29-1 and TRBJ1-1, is SAVISQKPSRDICQRGTSLTIQCQVDSQVTMMFWYRQQPGQSLTLIATANQGSEATYESGFVIDKFPISRPNLTFSTLTVSNMSPEDSSIYLCSVDGGGNTEAFFGQGTRLTVV.

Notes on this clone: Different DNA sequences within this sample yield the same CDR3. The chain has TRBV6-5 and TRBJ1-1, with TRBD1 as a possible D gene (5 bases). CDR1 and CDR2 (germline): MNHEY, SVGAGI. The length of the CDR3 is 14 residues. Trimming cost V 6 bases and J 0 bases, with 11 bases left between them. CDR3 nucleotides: TGTGCCAGCAGACGGGACGGGCTGAACACTGAAGCTTTCTTT. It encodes CASRRDGLNTEAFF.

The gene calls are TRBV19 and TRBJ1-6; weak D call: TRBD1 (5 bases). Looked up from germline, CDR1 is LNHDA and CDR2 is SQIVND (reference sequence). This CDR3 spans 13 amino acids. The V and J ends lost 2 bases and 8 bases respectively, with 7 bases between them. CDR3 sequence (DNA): TGTGCCAGTAGTATATCGGGGGATTCACCCCTCCACTTT. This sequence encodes CASSISGDSPLHF.

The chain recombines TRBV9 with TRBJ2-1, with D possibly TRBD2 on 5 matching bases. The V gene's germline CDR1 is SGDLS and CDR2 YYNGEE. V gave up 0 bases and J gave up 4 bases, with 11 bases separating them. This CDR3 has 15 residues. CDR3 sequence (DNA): TGTGCCAGCAGCGTAGGGAGTTCGGGATACAATGAGCAGTTCTTC. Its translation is CASSVGSSGYNEQFF.

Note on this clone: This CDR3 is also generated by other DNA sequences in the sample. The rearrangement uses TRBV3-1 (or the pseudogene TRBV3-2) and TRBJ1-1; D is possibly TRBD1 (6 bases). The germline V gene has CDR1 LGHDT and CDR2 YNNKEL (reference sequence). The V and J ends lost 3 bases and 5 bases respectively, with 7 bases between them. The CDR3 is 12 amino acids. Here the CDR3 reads CASSQRGTEAFF. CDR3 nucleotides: TGTGCCAGCAGCCAGAGGGGGACTGAAGCTTTCTTT.

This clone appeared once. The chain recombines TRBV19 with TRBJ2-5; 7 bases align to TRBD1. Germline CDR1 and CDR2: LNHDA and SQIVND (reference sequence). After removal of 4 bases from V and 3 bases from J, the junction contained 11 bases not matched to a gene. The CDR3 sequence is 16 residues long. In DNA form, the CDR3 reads TGTGCCAGTAGTAAGGGGGCGGCGGCGACCGAAGAGACCCAGTACTTC. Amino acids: CASSKGAAATEETQYF.

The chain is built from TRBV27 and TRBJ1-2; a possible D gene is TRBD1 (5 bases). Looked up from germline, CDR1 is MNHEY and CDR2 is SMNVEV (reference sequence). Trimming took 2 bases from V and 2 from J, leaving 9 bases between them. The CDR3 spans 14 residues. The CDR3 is CASSLGGGNYGYTF. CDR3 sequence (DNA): TGTGCCAGCAGTTTAGGGGGGGGGAACTATGGCTACACCTTC.

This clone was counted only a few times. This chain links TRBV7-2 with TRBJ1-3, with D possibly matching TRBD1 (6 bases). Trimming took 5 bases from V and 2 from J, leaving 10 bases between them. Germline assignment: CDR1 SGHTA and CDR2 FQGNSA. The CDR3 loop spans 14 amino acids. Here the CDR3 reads CASSLGGAGNTIYF. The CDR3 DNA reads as TGTGCCAGCAGCCTGGGGGGCGCTGGAAACACCATATATTTT. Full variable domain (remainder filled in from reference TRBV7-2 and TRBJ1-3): GAGVSQSPSNKVTEKGKDVELRCDPISGHTALYWYRQSLGQGLEFLIYFQGNSAPDKSGLPSDRFSAERTGGSVSTLTIQRTQQEDSAVYLCASSLGGAGNTIYFGEGSWLTVV.

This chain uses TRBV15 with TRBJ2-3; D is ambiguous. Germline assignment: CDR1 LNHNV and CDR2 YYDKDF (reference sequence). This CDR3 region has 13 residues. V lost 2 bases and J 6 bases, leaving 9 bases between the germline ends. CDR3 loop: CATSRPEYDTQYF. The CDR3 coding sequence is TGTGCCACCAGCAGACCCGAGTATGATACGCAGTATTTT.

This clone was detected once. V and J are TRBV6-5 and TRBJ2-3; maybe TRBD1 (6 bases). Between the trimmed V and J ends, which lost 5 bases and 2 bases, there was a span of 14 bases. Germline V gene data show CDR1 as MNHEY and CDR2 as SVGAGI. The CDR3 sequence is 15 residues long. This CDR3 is CASSLRDTSTDTQYF. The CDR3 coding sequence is TGTGCCAGCAGTCTCCGGGACACTTCCACAGATACGCAGTATTTT.

In nucleotides, the CDR3 is TGTGCCAGCAGTTTCCGACACTTCGGCAGCACCGGGGAGCTGTTTTTT. Translation gives CASSFRHFGSTGELFF. The V gene is TRBV6-5, the J gene TRBJ2-2; D gene ambiguous. This CDR3 contains 16 residues. V lost 4 bases, J lost 4 bases, and 16 bases lay in between. Germline V gene lookup returns CDR1 MNHEY and CDR2 SVGAGI.

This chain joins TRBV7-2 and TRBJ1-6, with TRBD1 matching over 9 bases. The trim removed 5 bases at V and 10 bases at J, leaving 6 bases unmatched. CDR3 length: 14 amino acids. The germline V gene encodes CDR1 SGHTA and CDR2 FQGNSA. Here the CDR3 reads CASSPSTGGSPLHF. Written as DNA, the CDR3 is TGTGCCAGCAGCCCCAGCACAGGGGGCTCACCCCTCCACTTT.

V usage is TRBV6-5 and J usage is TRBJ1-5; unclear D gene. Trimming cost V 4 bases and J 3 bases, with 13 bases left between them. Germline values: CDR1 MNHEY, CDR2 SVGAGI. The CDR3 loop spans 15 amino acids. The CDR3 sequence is CASSSTGLVNQPQHF. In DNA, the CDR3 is TGTGCCAGCAGTTCGACGGGCTTGGTCAATCAGCCCCAGCATTTT.

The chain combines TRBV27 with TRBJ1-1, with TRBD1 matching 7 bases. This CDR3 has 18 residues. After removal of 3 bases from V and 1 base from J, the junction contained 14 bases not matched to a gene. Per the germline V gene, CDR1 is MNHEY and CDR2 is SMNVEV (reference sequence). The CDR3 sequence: CASSFHVGQAPENTEAFF. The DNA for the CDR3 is TGTGCCAGCAGTTTTCACGTAGGACAGGCCCCGGAGAACACTGAAGCTTTCTTT.

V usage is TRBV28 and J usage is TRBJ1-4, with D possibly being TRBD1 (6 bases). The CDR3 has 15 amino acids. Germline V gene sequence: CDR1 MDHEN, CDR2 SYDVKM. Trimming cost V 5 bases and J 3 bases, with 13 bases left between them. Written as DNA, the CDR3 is TGTGCCAGCAGTCGATCGGAGGGGGCTAATGAAAAACTGTTTTTT. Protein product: CASSRSEGANEKLFF.

The CDR3 sequence: CASSQPDTSSSYNSPLHF. For the CDR3, the DNA is TGCGCCAGCAGCCAACCGGACACTTCGAGCTCCTATAATTCACCCCTCCACTTT. The rearrangement uses TRBV4-1 and TRBJ1-6; possible D gene TRBD1, 5 bases. CDR3 length: 18 amino acids. The germline CDR1 and CDR2 sequences are MGHRA and YSYEKL. V lost 2 bases and J lost 0, with 14 bases in between.

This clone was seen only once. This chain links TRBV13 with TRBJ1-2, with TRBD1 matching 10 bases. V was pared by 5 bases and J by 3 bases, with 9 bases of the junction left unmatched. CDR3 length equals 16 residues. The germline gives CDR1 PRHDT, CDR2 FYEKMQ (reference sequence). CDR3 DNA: TGTGCCAGCAGCCCCCGAGGGACAGGGGTAGACTATGGCTACACCTTC. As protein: CASSPRGTGVDYGYTF.

CDR3 DNA: TGTGCCAGCAGCTGGAGGGACCTAGAAACCTTC. Protein product: CASSWRDLETF. The chain carries TRBV5-6 and TRBJ1-2; TRBD1 is a possible D gene (5 bases). Germline loops: CDR1 SGHDT, CDR2 YYEEEE. There are 11 residues in the CDR3. Trimming pared 3 bases from V and 14 bases from J, leaving 14 bases between.

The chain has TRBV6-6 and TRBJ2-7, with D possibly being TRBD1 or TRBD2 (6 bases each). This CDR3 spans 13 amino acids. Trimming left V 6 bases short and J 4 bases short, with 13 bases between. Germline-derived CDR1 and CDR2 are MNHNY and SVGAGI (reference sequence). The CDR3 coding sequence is TGTGCCAGCAGAATGGGGGGCCAGTACGAGCAGTACTTC. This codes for CASRMGGQYEQYF.

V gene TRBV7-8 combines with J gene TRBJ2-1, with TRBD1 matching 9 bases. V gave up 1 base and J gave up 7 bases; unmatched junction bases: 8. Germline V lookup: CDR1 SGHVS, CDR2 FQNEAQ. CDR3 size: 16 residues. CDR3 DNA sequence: TGTGCCAGCAGCTTAGTACACAGGGGGCGTAGGAATGAGCAGTTCTTC. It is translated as CASSLVHRGRRNEQFF.

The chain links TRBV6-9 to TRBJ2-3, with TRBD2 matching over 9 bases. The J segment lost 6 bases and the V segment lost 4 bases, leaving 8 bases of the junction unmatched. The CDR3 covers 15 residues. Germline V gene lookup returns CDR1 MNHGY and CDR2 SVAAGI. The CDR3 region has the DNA TGTGCCAGCAGTTTAGCGGGGGCCCGGAGGGATACGCAGTATTTT. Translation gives CASSLAGARRDTQYF.

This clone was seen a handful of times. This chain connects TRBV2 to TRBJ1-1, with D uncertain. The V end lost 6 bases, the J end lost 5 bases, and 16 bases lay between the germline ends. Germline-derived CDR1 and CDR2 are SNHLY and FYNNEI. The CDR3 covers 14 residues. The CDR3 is CASSVPGGTTEAFF. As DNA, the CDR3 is TGTGCCAGCAGCGTTCCGGGAGGTACGACTGAAGCTTTCTTT. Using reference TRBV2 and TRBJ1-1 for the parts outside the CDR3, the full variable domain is EPEVTQTPSHQVTQMGQEVILRCVPISNHLYFYWYRQILGQKVEFLVSFYNNEISEKSEIFDDQFSVERPDGSNFTLKIRSTKLEDSAMYFCASSVPGGTTEAFFGQGTRLTVV.

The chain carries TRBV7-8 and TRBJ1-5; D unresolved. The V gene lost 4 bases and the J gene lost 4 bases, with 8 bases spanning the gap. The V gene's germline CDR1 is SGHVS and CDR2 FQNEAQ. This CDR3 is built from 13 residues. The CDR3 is CASSSTANQPQHF. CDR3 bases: TGTGCCAGCAGCTCGACGGCTAATCAGCCCCAGCATTTT.

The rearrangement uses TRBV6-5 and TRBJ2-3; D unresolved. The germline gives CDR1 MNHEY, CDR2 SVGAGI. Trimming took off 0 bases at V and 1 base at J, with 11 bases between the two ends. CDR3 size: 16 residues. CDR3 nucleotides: TGTGCCAGCAGTTACTCGCCCATCGTCGGCACAGATACGCAGTATTTT. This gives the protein CASSYSPIVGTDTQYF.

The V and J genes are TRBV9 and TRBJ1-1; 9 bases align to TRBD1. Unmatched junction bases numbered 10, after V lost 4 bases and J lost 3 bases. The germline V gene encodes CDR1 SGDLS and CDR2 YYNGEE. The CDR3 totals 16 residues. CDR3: CASSSRTGEGDTEAFF. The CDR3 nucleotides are TGTGCCAGCAGCTCAAGGACAGGGGAAGGGGACACTGAAGCTTTCTTT. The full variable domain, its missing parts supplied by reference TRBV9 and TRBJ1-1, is DSGVTQTPKHLITATGQRVTLRCSPRSGDLSVYWYQQSLDQGLQFLIQYYNGEERAKGNILERFSAQQFPDLHSELNLSSLELGDSALYFCASSSRTGEGDTEAFFGQGTRLTVV.

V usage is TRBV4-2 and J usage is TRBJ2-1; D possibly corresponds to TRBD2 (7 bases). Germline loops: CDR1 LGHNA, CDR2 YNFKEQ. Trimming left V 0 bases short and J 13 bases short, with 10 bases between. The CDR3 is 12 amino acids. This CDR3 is CASSQDGGRQFF. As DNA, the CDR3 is TGTGCCAGCAGCCAAGACGGGGGGCGACAGTTCTTC.

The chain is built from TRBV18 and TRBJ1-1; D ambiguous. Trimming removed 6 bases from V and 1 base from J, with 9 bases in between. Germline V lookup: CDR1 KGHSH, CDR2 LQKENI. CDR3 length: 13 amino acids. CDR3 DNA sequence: TGTGCCAGCTCGTCAAGCCAGAACACTGAAGCTTTCTTT. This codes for CASSSSQNTEAFF.

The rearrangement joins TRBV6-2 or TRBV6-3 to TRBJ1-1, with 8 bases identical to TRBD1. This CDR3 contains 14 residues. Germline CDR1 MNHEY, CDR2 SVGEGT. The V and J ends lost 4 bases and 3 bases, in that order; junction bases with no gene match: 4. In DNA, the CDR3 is TGTGCCAGCAGTTTCAGGGGGCGGGACACTGAAGCTTTCTTT. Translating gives CASSFRGRDTEAFF.

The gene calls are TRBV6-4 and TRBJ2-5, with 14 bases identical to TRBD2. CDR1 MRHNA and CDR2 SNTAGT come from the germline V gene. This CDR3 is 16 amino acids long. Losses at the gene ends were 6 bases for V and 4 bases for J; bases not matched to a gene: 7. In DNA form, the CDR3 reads TGTGCCAGCAGCGGGGGGACTAGCGGGGGCAGAGAGACCCAGTACTTC. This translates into CASSGGTSGGRETQYF.

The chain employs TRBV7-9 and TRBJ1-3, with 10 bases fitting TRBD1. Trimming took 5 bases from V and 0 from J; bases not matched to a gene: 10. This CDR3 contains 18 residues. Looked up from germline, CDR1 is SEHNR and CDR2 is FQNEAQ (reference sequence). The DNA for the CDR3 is TGTGCCAGCAGCCCGAGGGACAGGGGCGACCTCTCTGGAAACACCATATATTTT. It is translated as CASSPRDRGDLSGNTIYF.

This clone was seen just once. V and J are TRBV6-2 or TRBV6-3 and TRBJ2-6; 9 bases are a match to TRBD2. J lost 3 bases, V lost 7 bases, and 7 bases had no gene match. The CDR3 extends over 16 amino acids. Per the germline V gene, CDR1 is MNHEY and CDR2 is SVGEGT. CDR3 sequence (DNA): TGTGCCAGCAACCCGCGGGGGGGCTTTGGGGCCAACGTCCTGACTTTC. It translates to CASNPRGGFGANVLTF.